The rows below give T cell receptor beta chains drawn from one sample of a study of T cell repertoires in cytomegalovirus infection. In TCRdb, the reads were re-called with MiXCR into one record per CDR3 protein. The sample yields about 330,000 distinct CDR3 sequences, roughly 34% seen once. These receptors have no known antigen. The material was cultured PBMCs, obtained from culture after CMV antigen stimulation. These receptors all stem from a human donor in good health (CMV status not recorded). Some clones in this sample may be carry-over from other donors' samples. Both conserved end residues are part of each CDR3. D genes are given only for firm matches. Expanded clones are given a class, and other clones once, few, many or no size at all.

j_gene,d_gene,v_gene,abundance,CDR3nt,CDR3aa
TRBJ2-3,TRBD2,TRBV7-2,many,TGTGCCAGCAGCTTAGTGGGAGGGGACACAGATACGCAGTATTTT,CASSLVGGDTDTQYF
TRBJ1-5,-,TRBV30,-,TGTGCCTGGAGTGTATCGGATAATCAGCCCCAGCATTTT,CAWSVSDNQPQHF
TRBJ2-1,-,TRBV7-2,few,TGTGCCAGCAGCGCAGGGTACAATGAGCAGTTCTTC,CASSAGYNEQFF
TRBJ2-1,TRBD2,TRBV12-3/TRBV12-4,many,TGTGCCAGCAGGCCCGGGACTAGCAGTTACAATGAGCAGTTCTTC,CASRPGTSSYNEQFF
TRBJ1-2,-,TRBV20-1,-,TGCAGTGCTAACTCAGGGACGGATTATGGCTACACCTTC,CSANSGTDYGYTF
TRBJ1-1,-,TRBV6-5,-,TGTGCCAGCAGTTATCCAGGGAGGGCTGAAGCTTTCTTT,CASSYPGRAEAFF
TRBJ1-1,TRBD1,TRBV7-3,-,TGTGCCAGCAGCCTGACAGGGTTGGCCACTGAAGCTTTCTTT,CASSLTGLATEAFF
TRBJ1-1,-,TRBV6-6,-,TGTGCCAGCAGTTACCAGGGCGGTGGCACTGAAGCTTTCTTT,CASSYQGGGTEAFF
TRBJ2-6,-,TRBV7-6,-,TGTGCCAGCAGCCACCGAGACAGCTCTGGGGCCAACGTCCTGACTTTC,CASSHRDSSGANVLTF
TRBJ2-2,TRBD2,TRBV20-1,few,TGCAGTGCTAGGACGGGGCGGGAGAGACCGAACACCGGGGAGCTGTTTTTT,CSARTGRERPNTGELFF
TRBJ2-1,TRBD2,TRBV10-3,-,TGTGCCATCAGTGAGTCAAAGACTAGCCCCTACAATGAGCAGTTCTTC,CAISESKTSPYNEQFF
TRBJ1-1,-,TRBV19,-,TGTGCCAGTAGTATGTTGAAAGGGGCCAAAGAAGCTTTCTTT,CASSMLKGAKEAFF
TRBJ1-2,-,TRBV2,-,TGTGCCAGCAGTGCGACGGTTATTGAGAACTATGGCTACACCTTC,CASSATVIENYGYTF
TRBJ1-5,TRBD1,TRBV27,-,TGTGCCACCGGACAGGGGGCTTATAGCAATCAGCCCCAGCATTTT,CATGQGAYSNQPQHF
TRBJ1-4,TRBD1,TRBV20-1,once,TGCAGTGCTCGGGACAGCAATAATGAAAAACTGTTTTTT,CSARDSNNEKLFF
TRBJ1-2,-,TRBV12-3/TRBV12-4,-,TGTGCCAGCAGCTCCCCCAGGGGCGACTATGGCTACACCTTC,CASSSPRGDYGYTF